This T cell receptor beta chain came from a study of T cells in Graves' hyperthyroidism and ophthalmopathy. Clinical symptoms, serum thyroxine and TRAb, thyroid ultrasound and orbital computed tomography together formed the diagnostic basis. TCR beta CDR3 regions were amplified from RNA. The HTBI set primed first-round TCR CDR3 RT-PCR. TCRdb passed the multiplex PCR reads through MiXCR, listing each CDR3 protein once. The sample includes roughly 800,000 distinct CDR3 sequences, over 35% of them seen just once. As regards this clonotype: Being one base from a much bigger clone, this may be a read error.

The TCR sequence derives from a man aged 18 to 29 with Graves' hyperthyroidism. Sequencing was done on a sample of blood.

This CDR3 is CSVVLGQGILYEQHF. The CDR3 DNA reads as TGCAGCGTTGTGCTGGGACAGGGAATCCTCTACGAGCAGCACTTC. The chain employs TRBV29-1 and TRBJ2-7; 9 nucleotides line up with TRBD1. Germline CDR1 SQVTM, CDR2 ANQGSEA. This CDR3 comprises 15 residues.